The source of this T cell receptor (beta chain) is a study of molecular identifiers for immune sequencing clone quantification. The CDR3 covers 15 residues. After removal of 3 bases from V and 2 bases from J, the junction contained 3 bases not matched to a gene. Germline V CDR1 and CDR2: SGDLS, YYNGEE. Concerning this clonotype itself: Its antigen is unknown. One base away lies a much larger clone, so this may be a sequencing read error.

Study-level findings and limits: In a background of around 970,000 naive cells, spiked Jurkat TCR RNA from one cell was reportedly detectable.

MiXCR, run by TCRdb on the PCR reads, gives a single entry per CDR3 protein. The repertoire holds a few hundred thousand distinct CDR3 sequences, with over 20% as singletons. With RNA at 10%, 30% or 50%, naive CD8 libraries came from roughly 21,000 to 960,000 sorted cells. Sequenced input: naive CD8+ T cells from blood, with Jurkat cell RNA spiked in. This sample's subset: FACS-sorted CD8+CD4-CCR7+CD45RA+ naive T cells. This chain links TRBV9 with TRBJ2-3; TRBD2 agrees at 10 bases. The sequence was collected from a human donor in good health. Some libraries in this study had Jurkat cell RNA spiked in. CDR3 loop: CASSAGTSDTDTQYF. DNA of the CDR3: TGTGCCAGCAGCGCCGGGACTAGCGACACAGATACGCAGTATTTT.